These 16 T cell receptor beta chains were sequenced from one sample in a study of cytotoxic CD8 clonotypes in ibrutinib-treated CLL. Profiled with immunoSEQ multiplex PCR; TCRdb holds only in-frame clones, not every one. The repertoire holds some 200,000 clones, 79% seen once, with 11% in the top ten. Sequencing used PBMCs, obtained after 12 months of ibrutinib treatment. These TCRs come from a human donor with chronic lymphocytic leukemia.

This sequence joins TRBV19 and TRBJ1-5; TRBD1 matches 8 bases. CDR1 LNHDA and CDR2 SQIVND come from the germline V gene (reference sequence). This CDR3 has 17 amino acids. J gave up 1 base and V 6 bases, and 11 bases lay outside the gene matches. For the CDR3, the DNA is TGTGCCAGTAGCCTCGGTGCCCAGGGGGCGAGCAATCAGCCCCAGCATTTT. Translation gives CASSLGAQGASNQPQHF.

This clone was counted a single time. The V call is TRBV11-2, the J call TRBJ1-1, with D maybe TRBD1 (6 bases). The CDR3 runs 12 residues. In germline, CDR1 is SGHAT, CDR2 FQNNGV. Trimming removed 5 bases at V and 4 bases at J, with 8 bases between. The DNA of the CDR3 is TGTGCCAGCAGCCCGGACAGCACTGAAGCTTTCTTT. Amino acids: CASSPDSTEAFF.

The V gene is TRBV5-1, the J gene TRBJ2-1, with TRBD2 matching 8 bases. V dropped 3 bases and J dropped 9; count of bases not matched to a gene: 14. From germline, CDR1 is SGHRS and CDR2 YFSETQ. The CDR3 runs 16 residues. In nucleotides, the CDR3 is TGCGCCAGCAGCTCCGATCCGCGGGGGGACTATGGTGAGCAGTTCTTC. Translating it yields CASSSDPRGDYGEQFF.

The CDR3 region is CASHLWGTGEDTQYF. The CDR3 nucleotides read TGTGCCAGCCACCTATGGGGGACGGGGGAAGATACGCAGTATTTT. The rearrangement joins TRBV7-9 to TRBJ2-3; tentative D call: TRBD2 (6 bases). The V gene's germline CDR1 is SEHNR and CDR2 FQNEAQ (reference sequence). The CDR3 runs to 15 residues. V was cut by 8 bases and J by 5 bases, with 20 bases left in between.

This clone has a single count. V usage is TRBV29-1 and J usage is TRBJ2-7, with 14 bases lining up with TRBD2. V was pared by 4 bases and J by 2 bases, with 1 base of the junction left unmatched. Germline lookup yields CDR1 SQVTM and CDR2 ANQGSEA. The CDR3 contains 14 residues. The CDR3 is CSVVGLAGAYEQYF. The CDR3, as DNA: TGCAGCGTTGTGGGACTAGCGGGGGCCTACGAGCAGTACTTC.

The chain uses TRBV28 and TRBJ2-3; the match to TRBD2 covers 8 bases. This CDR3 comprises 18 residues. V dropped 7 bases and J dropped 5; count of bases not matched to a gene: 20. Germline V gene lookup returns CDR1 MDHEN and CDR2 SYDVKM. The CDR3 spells CASTTPFVPAGVEDTQYF. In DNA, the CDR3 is TGTGCCAGCACCACACCCTTTGTGCCAGCGGGAGTGGAAGATACGCAGTATTTT.

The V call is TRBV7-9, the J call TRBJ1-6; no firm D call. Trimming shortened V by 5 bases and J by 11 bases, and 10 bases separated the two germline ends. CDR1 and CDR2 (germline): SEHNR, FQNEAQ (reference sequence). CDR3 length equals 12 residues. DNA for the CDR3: TGTGCCAGCAGCGAAATTGGGGCACCCCTCCACTTT. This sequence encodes CASSEIGAPLHF.

The CDR3 is CASAVGGTTEAFF. The CDR3 DNA sequence: TGTGCCAGCGCGGTGGGGGGTACGACCGAAGCTTTCTTT. The rearrangement joins TRBV27 to TRBJ1-1; weak D call: TRBD1 (5 bases). CDR1 and CDR2 (germline): MNHEY, SMNVEV (reference sequence). This CDR3 comprises 13 residues. The V and J ends lost 8 bases and 8 bases respectively, with 18 bases between them.

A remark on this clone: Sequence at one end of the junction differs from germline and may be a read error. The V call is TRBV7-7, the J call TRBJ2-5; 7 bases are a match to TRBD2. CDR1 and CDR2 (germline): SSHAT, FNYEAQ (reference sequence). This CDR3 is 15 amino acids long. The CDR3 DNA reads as TGTGCTAGCAGCTTAAGGGCGGGGGAGGTCGAGACCCAGTACTTC. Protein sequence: CASSLRAGEVETQYF.

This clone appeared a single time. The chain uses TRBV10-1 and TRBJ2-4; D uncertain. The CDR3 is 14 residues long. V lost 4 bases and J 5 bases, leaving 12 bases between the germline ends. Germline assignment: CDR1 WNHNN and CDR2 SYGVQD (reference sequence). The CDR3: CASSVQSAQNIQYF. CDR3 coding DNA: TGCGCCAGCAGTGTACAGAGTGCCCAAAACATTCAGTACTTC.

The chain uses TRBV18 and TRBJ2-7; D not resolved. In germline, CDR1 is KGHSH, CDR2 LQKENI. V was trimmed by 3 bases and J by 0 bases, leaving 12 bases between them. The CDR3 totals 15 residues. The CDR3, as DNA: TGTGCCAGCTCACCTTCCTTACTCAGCTCCTACGAGCAGTACTTC. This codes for CASSPSLLSSYEQYF.

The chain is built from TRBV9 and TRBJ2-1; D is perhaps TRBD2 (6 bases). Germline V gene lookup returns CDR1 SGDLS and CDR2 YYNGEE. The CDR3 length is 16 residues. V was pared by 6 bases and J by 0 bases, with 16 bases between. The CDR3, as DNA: TGTGCCAGCACCAAGGGGACCGGGAGCTCCTACAATGAGCAGTTCTTC. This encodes CASTKGTGSSYNEQFF.

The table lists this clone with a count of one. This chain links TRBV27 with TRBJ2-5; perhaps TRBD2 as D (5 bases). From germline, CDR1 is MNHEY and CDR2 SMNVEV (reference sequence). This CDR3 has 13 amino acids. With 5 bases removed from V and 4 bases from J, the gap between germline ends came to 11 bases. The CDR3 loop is CASSPFGRETQYF. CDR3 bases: TGTGCCAGCAGTCCCTTTGGGAGAGAGACCCAGTACTTC.

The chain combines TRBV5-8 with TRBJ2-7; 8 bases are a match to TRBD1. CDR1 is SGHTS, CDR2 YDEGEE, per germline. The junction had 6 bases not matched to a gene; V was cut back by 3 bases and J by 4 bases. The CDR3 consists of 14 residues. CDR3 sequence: CASSSGTGVYEQYF. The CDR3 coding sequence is TGTGCCAGCAGCTCCGGGACAGGAGTATACGAGCAGTACTTC.

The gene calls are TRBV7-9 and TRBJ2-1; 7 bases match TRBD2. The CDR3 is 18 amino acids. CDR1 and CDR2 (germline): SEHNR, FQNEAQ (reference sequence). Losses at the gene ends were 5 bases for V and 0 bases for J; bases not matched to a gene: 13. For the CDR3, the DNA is TGTGCCAGCAGCCTTCCCTCAGCGGGGTTGAGCTCCTACAATGAGCAGTTCTTC. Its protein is CASSLPSAGLSSYNEQFF.

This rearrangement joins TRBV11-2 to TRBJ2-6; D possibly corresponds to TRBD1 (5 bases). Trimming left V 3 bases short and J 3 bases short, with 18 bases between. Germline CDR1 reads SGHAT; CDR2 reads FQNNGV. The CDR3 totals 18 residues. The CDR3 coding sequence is TGTGCCAGCAGCTTTCGCTCAGGGTATGGTTTTGGGGCCAACGTCCTGACTTTC. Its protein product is CASSFRSGYGFGANVLTF.